Sequencing of this T cell receptor (beta chain) was carried out in a study of blood T cell repertoires in COVID-19. Assay: immunoSEQ multiplex PCR; the TCRdb copy retains only in-frame clones and omits some. The data show some 20,000 clones, with 85% to 90% seen just once and 3% to 4.5% held by the top ten. Germline loops: CDR1 ENHRY, CDR2 SYGVKD. Germline trimming cut 1 base from V and 0 bases from J; bases unmatched to any gene: 7. CDR3 length: 18 amino acids. The sequenced sample was peripheral blood. The genes are TRBV10-3 and TRBJ2-3; 10 bases match TRBD2. The TCR was taken from a man between 50 and 59 years old with active COVID-19. The CDR3 loop reads CAISEFSGGTSSTDTQYF. The CDR3 region has the DNA TGTGCCATCAGTGAGTTTAGCGGGGGGACTTCTAGCACAGATACGCAGTATTTT.